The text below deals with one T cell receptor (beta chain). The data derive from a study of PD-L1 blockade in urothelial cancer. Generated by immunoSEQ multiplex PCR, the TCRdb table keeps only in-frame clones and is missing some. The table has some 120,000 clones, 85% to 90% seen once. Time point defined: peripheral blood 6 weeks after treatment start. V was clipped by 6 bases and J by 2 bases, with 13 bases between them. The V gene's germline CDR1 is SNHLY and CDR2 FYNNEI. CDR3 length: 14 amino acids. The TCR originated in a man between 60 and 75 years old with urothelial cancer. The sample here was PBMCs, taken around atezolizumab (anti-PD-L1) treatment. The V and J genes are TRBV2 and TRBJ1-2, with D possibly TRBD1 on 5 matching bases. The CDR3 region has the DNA TGTGCCAGCAGGGAGGGACGGGGGAACTATGGCTACACCTTC. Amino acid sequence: CASREGRGNYGYTF.